Described below is a single T cell receptor (beta chain) sequence and its context. This specimen includes other DNA sequences encoding the same CDR3. This entry comes from a study of shared clonotypes between healthy human individuals. The method was immunoSEQ multiplex PCR; TCRdb's version includes in-frame clones alone and lacks a portion of them. The table has some 660,000 clones, less than 80% seen once. The sequencing input was memory CD4+ T cells sorted from blood. Subset of the sample: CD45RA-negative fraction. The clonotype was recovered from a woman aged 30 to 39 in good health.

The CDR3 nucleotides are TGTGCCAGCAGTAGGCTTTTCTACGAGCAGTACTTC. Residues: CASSRLFYEQYF. J is TRBJ2-7 and V is TRBV28; D not resolved. CDR1 is MDHEN, CDR2 SYDVKM, per germline. V was shortened by 5 bases and J by 3 bases, with 8 bases between the two germline ends. The CDR3 spans 12 residues. The full variable domain, with the rest looked up from reference TRBV28 and TRBJ2-7, is DVKVTQSSRYLVKRTGEKVFLECVQDMDHENMFWYRQDPGLGLRLIYFSYDVKMKEKGDIPEGYSVSREKKERFSLILESASTNQTSMYLCASSRLFYEQYFGPGTRLTVT.